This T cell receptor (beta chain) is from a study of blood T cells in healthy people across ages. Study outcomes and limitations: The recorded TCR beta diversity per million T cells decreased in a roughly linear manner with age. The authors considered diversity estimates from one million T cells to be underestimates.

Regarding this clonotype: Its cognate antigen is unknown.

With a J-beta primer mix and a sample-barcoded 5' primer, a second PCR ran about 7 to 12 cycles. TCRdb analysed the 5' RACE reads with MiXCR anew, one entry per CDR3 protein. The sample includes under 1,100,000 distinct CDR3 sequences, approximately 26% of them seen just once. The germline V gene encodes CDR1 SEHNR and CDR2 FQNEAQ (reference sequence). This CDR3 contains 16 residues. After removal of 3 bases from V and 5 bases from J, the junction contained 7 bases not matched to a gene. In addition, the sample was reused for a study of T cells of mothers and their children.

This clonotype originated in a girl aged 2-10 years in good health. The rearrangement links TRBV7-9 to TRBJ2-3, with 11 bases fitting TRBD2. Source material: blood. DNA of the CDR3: TGTGCCAGCAGCTTCTTTGGTAGCGGGGGGGAAGATACGCAGTATTTT. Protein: CASSFFGSGGEDTQYF.